These 30 T cell receptor beta chains came from one sample sequenced in a study of post-analysis software for immune sequencing data. TCR beta libraries were prepared from cDNA with unique molecular identifiers. MiXCR was run by TCRdb on the PCR reads, yielding one entry per CDR3 protein. Of 550,000 to 700,000 distinct CDR3 sequences listed, about 44% were seen once; the top ten hold 1.5% to 2%. Regarding the study as a whole: When patients were compared with controls, about five TRBV segments were more frequent, TRBV5-6, TRBV5-1 and TRBV20-1 among them.

These receptors have no known antigen. The specimen sequenced was blood. These receptors originate from a girl aged 5 to 17 with multiple sclerosis.

This clonotype occurred a few times. CDR3 sequence (DNA): TGTGCCAGCAGTTCGCAGGGGGTTCTAATATTGGGTACTGAAGCTTTCTTT. This sequence encodes CASSSQGVLILGTEAFF. The J gene is TRBJ1-1, the V gene TRBV6-5; 7 bases line up with TRBD1. Germline trimming cut 4 bases from V and 5 bases from J; bases unmatched to any gene: 16. Germline CDR1 is MNHEY and CDR2 is SVGAGI. The CDR3 is made up of 17 amino acids.

Only a few counts were recorded for this clonotype. This sequence joins TRBV5-1 and TRBJ2-3; TRBD2 matches 10 bases. The germline V gene encodes CDR1 SGHRS and CDR2 YFSETQ. V was clipped by 7 bases and J by 5 bases; unmatched bases: 13. This CDR3 contains 16 residues. The CDR3 region is CASSGGTSEWGDTQYF. CDR3 sequence (DNA): TGCGCCAGCTCCGGGGGGACTAGCGAGTGGGGAGATACGCAGTATTTT.

A few counts support this clonotype. This sequence joins TRBV27 and TRBJ2-3; 8 bases match TRBD2. Trimming removed 6 bases from V and 3 bases from J; junction bases left unmatched: 8. CDR3 length: 15 amino acids. Per the germline V gene, CDR1 is MNHEY and CDR2 is SMNVEV (reference sequence). CDR3 DNA: TGTGCCAGCAGAAAACTAGCGGCTCAGACAGATACGCAGTATTTT. Amino acids: CASRKLAAQTDTQYF.

The chain employs TRBV7-2 and TRBJ2-3; 10 bases are shared with TRBD2. Trimming at V came to 5 bases and at J to 3 bases, leaving 5 bases not matched to a gene. Looked up from germline, CDR1 is SGHTA and CDR2 is FQGNSA. The CDR3 consists of 15 residues. CDR3 region: CASSRSGGATDTQYF. The CDR3 nucleotides are TGTGCCAGCAGCCGAAGCGGGGGGGCGACAGATACGCAGTATTTT.

The genes are TRBV29-1 and TRBJ1-2; TRBD1 agrees at 8 bases. The CDR3 totals 14 residues. The germline gives CDR1 SQVTM, CDR2 ANQGSEA. Germline trimming cut 4 bases from V and 7 bases from J; bases unmatched to any gene: 11. Written as DNA, the CDR3 is TGCAGCGTTGCCCAACGGACAGGGAAGGGTGGCTACACCTTC. Amino acids: CSVAQRTGKGGYTF.

The chain uses TRBV11-3 and TRBJ2-1, with 8 bases aligning to TRBD1. Germline V gene lookup returns CDR1 SGHNT and CDR2 YENEEA. The CDR3 spans 16 residues. The V and J ends lost 1 base and 7 bases, in that order; junction bases with no gene match: 9. In nucleotides, the CDR3 is TGTGCCAGCAGCTTAGGAGGCAGGGGGCGCGAAAATGAGCAGTTCTTC. It codes for CASSLGGRGRENEQFF.

This clonotype came up a few times. The chain has TRBV7-9 and TRBJ2-6; D gene unclear. V shed 1 base and J shed 0 bases, with 4 bases lying between them. The CDR3 totals 15 residues. Germline CDR1 is SEHNR and CDR2 is FQNEAQ (reference sequence). The CDR3 loop reads CASSLVSSGANVLTF. In DNA form, the CDR3 reads TGTGCCAGCAGCTTAGTAAGCTCTGGGGCCAACGTCCTGACTTTC.

The count of this clonotype is one. This sequence joins TRBV7-3 and TRBJ1-6; D possibly corresponds to TRBD1 (6 bases). The CDR3 sequence is 14 residues long. Looked up from germline, CDR1 is SGHTA and CDR2 is FQGTGA. The V end lost 5 bases, the J end lost 8 bases, and 13 bases lay between the germline ends. Here the CDR3 DNA reads TGTGCCAGCAGCGCGACAGGAAGAGATTCACCCCTCCACTTT. This encodes CASSATGRDSPLHF.

This chain joins TRBV20-1 and TRBJ2-5; a possible D gene is TRBD1 (6 bases). Judging by the DNA end, TRBJ2-7 fits better; the J call may be wrong. CDR3 size: 16 residues. Germline lookup yields CDR1 DFQATT and CDR2 SNEGSKA (reference sequence). The CDR3 reads CSARARGRVEYYEQYF. CDR3 nucleotide sequence: TGCAGTGCTAGAGCCAGGGGAAGGGTTGAGTACTACGAGCAGTACTTC.

This clonotype has more than one count but fewer than ten. The V gene is TRBV3-1, the J gene TRBJ2-1, with TRBD1 matching over 7 bases. With 4 bases clipped from V and 5 bases from J, the junction kept 11 bases outside the gene matches. The germline gives CDR1 LGHDT, CDR2 YNNKEL (reference sequence). The CDR3 runs 16 residues. CDR3 in DNA: TGTGCCAGCAGCCTCGCGCAGGGGGTTGGGCACAATGAGCAGTTCTTC. Residues: CASSLAQGVGHNEQFF.

This rearrangement joins TRBV4-2 to TRBJ2-3; 9 bases are a match to TRBD2. Germline CDR1 LGHNA, CDR2 YNFKEQ. The CDR3 extends over 15 amino acids. With 3 bases clipped from V and 6 bases from J, the junction kept 7 bases outside the gene matches. Written as DNA, the CDR3 is TGTGCCAGCAGCCAGAAAGCGGGAGGCCGTGATACGCAGTATTTT. This codes for CASSQKAGGRDTQYF.

The chain couples TRBV20-1 to TRBJ1-2; unclear D gene. CDR3 length: 14 residues. V gave up 3 bases and J gave up 2 bases, with 13 bases separating them. Germline V gene data show CDR1 as DFQATT and CDR2 as SNEGSKA (reference sequence). CDR3 sequence reads: CSAREGRPNYGYTF. The DNA for the CDR3 is TGCAGTGCTAGGGAGGGCAGGCCGAACTATGGCTACACCTTC.

The rearrangement links TRBV12-3 or TRBV12-4 to TRBJ2-3; TRBD1 or TRBD2 may be the D gene (5 bases each). V was trimmed by 11 bases and J by 1 base, leaving 13 bases between them. The length of the CDR3 is 13 residues. The CDR3 sequence: CAGTLGGTDTQYF. The DNA of the CDR3 is TGTGCCGGCACTTTGGGGGGCACAGATACGCAGTATTTT.

This chain connects TRBV24-1 to TRBJ1-2, with a tentative D call TRBD1 (6 bases). Germline loops: CDR1 KGHDR, CDR2 SFDVKD. The CDR3 is made up of 13 amino acids. V was clipped by 4 bases and J by 8 bases, with 13 bases between them. The CDR3 DNA sequence: TGTGCCACCAGTGACCCGGGGGCCTGGGGCTACACCTTC. Its translation: CATSDPGAWGYTF.

V usage is TRBV6-2 or TRBV6-3 and J usage is TRBJ1-6, with D unclear. V was pared by 6 bases and J by 4 bases, with 10 bases between. The CDR3 is 14 amino acids. Looked up from germline, CDR1 is MNHEY and CDR2 is SVGEGT. The CDR3, as DNA: TGTGCCAGCAGCCTAGGGATTTATAATTCACCCCTCCACTTT. Protein product: CASSLGIYNSPLHF.

The V and J genes are TRBV5-1 and TRBJ2-1; D is possibly TRBD2 (5 bases). Germline V gives CDR1 SGHRS, CDR2 YFSETQ. Between the trimmed V and J ends, which lost 2 bases and 6 bases, there was a span of 21 bases. There are 17 residues in the CDR3. CDR3 bases: TGCGCCAGCAGCTTCCAGGCGAGGGCTAGGGTCGGCAATGAGCAGTTCTTC. As protein: CASSFQARARVGNEQFF.

In its sample, this clonotype was seen a few times. The genes are TRBV6-1 and TRBJ2-7, with 7 bases aligning to TRBD1. Germline values: CDR1 MNHNS, CDR2 SASEGT. The CDR3 runs to 15 residues. J was trimmed by 1 base and V by 3 bases; bases with no gene match: 6. CDR3 protein: CASSDPGTASYEQYF. The CDR3 DNA reads TGTGCCAGCAGTGATCCCGGGACAGCATCCTACGAGCAGTACTTC.

The chain uses TRBV10-3 and TRBJ2-5; D is ambiguous. This CDR3 comprises 14 residues. Per the germline V gene, CDR1 is ENHRY and CDR2 is SYGVKD. The V and J ends lost 3 bases and 5 bases respectively, with 13 bases between them. CDR3: CAISESQNGETQYF. In DNA form, the CDR3 reads TGTGCCATCAGTGAATCTCAGAATGGGGAGACCCAGTACTTC.

The V and J genes are TRBV7-2 and TRBJ2-3, with 11 bases identical to TRBD2. With V trimmed by 3 bases and J by 2 bases, 4 bases remained unmatched. Germline CDR1 is SGHTA and CDR2 is FQGNSA. The CDR3 is made up of 16 amino acids. The CDR3 coding sequence is TGTGCCAGCAGCTTTCGACTAGCGGGGTCCACAGATACGCAGTATTTT. This sequence encodes CASSFRLAGSTDTQYF.

This clonotype has just one count. The chain uses TRBV27 and TRBJ2-3; a possible D gene is TRBD2 (6 bases). The CDR3 is 15 residues long. V lost 6 bases and J 5 bases, leaving 18 bases between the germline ends. Looked up from germline, CDR1 is MNHEY and CDR2 is SMNVEV (reference sequence). DNA for the CDR3: TGTGCCAGCAGACCCAGGGCAACCGGGGGAGATACGCAGTATTTT. It specifies CASRPRATGGDTQYF.

This rearrangement joins TRBV6-1 to TRBJ1-5; weak D call: TRBD1 (5 bases). This CDR3 region has 15 residues. Trimming cost V 6 bases and J 6 bases, with 18 bases left between them. Germline lookup yields CDR1 MNHNS and CDR2 SASEGT. CDR3 bases: TGTGCCAGCAGCCGTGCCAGGGCAGTCGGTCAGCCCCAGCATTTT. Its translation: CASSRARAVGQPQHF.

Notes on this clonotype: Its ends do not fully match the called genes, so a read error is possible. The genes are TRBV5-1 and TRBJ2-5; D not resolved. The CDR3 spans 11 residues. Germline-derived CDR1 and CDR2 are SGHRS and YFSETQ. The CDR3 sequence: CASRDMETRYF. In nucleotides, the CDR3 is TGCGCCAGCAGGGATATGGAGACCCGGTACTTC. Full variable domain (remainder filled in from reference TRBV5-1 and TRBJ2-5): KAGVTQTPRYLIKTRGQQVTLSCSPISGHRSVSWYQQTPGQGLQFLFEYFSETQRNKGNFPGRFSGRQFSNSRSEMNVSTLELGDSALYLCASRDMETRYFGPGTRLLVL.

The chain combines TRBV11-2 with TRBJ2-3; D is undetermined. The length of the CDR3 is 16 residues. Looked up from germline, CDR1 is SGHAT and CDR2 is FQNNGV. V lost 1 base, J lost 0 bases, and 11 bases lay in between. The CDR3 protein is CASSLALTTSTDTQYF. The CDR3 nucleotides are TGTGCCAGCAGCTTAGCCCTAACCACAAGCACAGATACGCAGTATTTT.

V and J are TRBV4-1 and TRBJ1-6, with D perhaps matching TRBD1 (5 bases). The CDR3 sequence is 15 residues long. Germline assignment: CDR1 MGHRA and CDR2 YSYEKL. Trimming stripped 5 bases from V and 6 bases from J, with 14 bases between. The CDR3 DNA reads TGCGCCAGCAGCTCGGCGGGGGTGCTTAATTCACCCCTCCACTTT. It specifies CASSSAGVLNSPLHF.

There are many counts of this clonotype. The V and J genes are TRBV6-5 and TRBJ2-5; D gene unclear. V lost 4 bases, J lost 2 bases, and 11 bases lay in between. The CDR3 runs 14 residues. The germline V gene has CDR1 MNHEY and CDR2 SVGAGI. The CDR3 loop reads CASSSPGLQETQYF. The CDR3 DNA follows: TGTGCCAGCAGTTCCCCCGGGCTTCAAGAGACCCAGTACTTC.

On this clonotype: A much larger clone lies a single base off, so this may be a read error. The genes are TRBV7-7 and TRBJ2-1, with a tentative D call TRBD2 (6 bases). Germline values: CDR1 SSHAT, CDR2 FNYEAQ (reference sequence). The CDR3 contains 16 residues. CDR3 sequence (DNA): TGTGCTAGCAGCTTAGGGAGGCTAGTGGGGCCCGATGAGCAGTTCTTC. It encodes CASSLGRLVGPDEQFF. The variable domain in full, with the rest retrieved from reference TRBV7-7 and TRBJ2-1, is GAGVSQSPRYKVTKRGQDVTLRCDPISSHATLYWYQQALGQGPEFLTYFNYEAQPDKSGLPSDRFSAERPEGSISTLTIQRTEQRDSAMYRCASSLGRLVGPDEQFFGPGTRLTVL.

The genes are TRBV29-1 and TRBJ1-1; weak D call: TRBD1 (6 bases). This CDR3 comprises 13 residues. The V gene lost 7 bases and the J gene lost 7 bases, with 19 bases spanning the gap. Per the germline V gene, CDR1 is SQVTM and CDR2 is ANQGSEA. DNA of the CDR3: TGCAGCGGTTATAGGGACACGGAAGTTGAAGCTTTCTTT. Protein: CSGYRDTEVEAFF.

The chain recombines TRBV29-1 with TRBJ2-2; possibly TRBD2 for D (6 bases). Looked up from germline, CDR1 is SQVTM and CDR2 is ANQGSEA. This CDR3 has 15 residues. V was shortened by 4 bases and J by 0 bases, with 12 bases between the two germline ends. The CDR3 DNA is TGCAGCGTTGGAAAAGGCGGGACGAACACCGGGGAGCTGTTTTTT. Its translation: CSVGKGGTNTGELFF.

The chain recombines TRBV29-1 with TRBJ1-2; D is perhaps TRBD1 (6 bases). V lost 7 bases to trimming and J lost 8 bases, with 17 bases between them. CDR3 size: 12 residues. The germline V gene has CDR1 SQVTM and CDR2 ANQGSEA. The CDR3 loop is CSGIQGAEGYTF. For the CDR3, the DNA is TGCAGCGGGATACAGGGTGCAGAAGGCTACACCTTC.

The CDR3 DNA is TGCGCCAGCAGCCAAGATCCAACGGCAGATACGCAGTATTTT. Translated, it gives CASSQDPTADTQYF. This chain connects TRBV4-1 to TRBJ2-3; D is undetermined. Germline CDR1 is MGHRA and CDR2 is YSYEKL. Trimming took 0 bases from V and 4 from J, leaving 8 bases between them. The CDR3 is 14 amino acids.